Presented here are 18 T cell receptor beta chains from one specimen sequenced in a study of a mutant IDH1 vaccine in newly diagnosed glioma. Generated by immunoSEQ multiplex PCR, the TCRdb table keeps only in-frame clones and is missing some. The data show approximately 80,000 clones, roughly 91% seen once. These receptors' targets are unknown. Time point noted: week 5, during vaccination. All doses held 300 ug of mutant IDH1 20-mer peptide, with topical imiquimod. Sample: PBMCs, taken from a glioma patient whose treatment included an IDH1 peptide vaccine. The receptor source for this set is a woman aged 45-60 years with glioma.

This chain connects TRBV7-9 to TRBJ2-1, with a possible D match to TRBD2 (5 bases). The V end lost 10 bases, the J end lost 2 bases, and 15 bases lay between the germline ends. Germline V lookup: CDR1 SEHNR, CDR2 FQNEAQ (reference sequence). The CDR3 covers 14 residues. The CDR3 nucleotides read TGTGCCATCCCTAGCAGTGTGGCCTACAATGAGCAGTTCTTC. Encoded protein: CAIPSSVAYNEQFF.

V and J are TRBV5-1 and TRBJ1-1; possibly TRBD1 for D (5 bases). V lost 0 bases to trimming and J lost 1 base, with 7 bases between them. The CDR3 has 14 amino acids. Germline V gives CDR1 SGHRS, CDR2 YFSETQ. The CDR3 region has the DNA TGCGCCAGCAGCTTGGCCCAGGGGAACACTGAAGCTTTCTTT. Translated: CASSLAQGNTEAFF.

The rearrangement links TRBV6-5 to TRBJ1-1, with D unresolved. Germline lookup yields CDR1 MNHEY and CDR2 SVGAGI. V lost 2 bases, J lost 0 bases, and 10 bases lay in between. The CDR3 contains 15 residues. The CDR3: CASSYIRRMNTEAFF. CDR3 nucleotides: TGTGCCAGCAGTTACATCAGGAGAATGAACACTGAAGCTTTCTTT.

This chain connects TRBV9 to TRBJ2-2; the match to TRBD2 covers 11 bases. The V and J ends lost 7 bases and 1 base, in that order; junction bases with no gene match: 9. The CDR3 sequence is 17 residues long. Germline V gene sequence: CDR1 SGDLS, CDR2 YYNGEE. The CDR3 sequence is CASGISLAGGNTGELFF. The CDR3 DNA reads TGTGCCAGCGGGATATCTCTAGCGGGAGGGAACACCGGGGAGCTGTTTTTT.

The chain is built from TRBV27 and TRBJ2-5; perhaps TRBD2 as D (7 bases). V lost 1 base, J lost 5 bases, and 8 bases lay in between. CDR1 is MNHEY and CDR2 is SMNVEV in the germline V gene (reference sequence). CDR3 length: 13 residues. CDR3 sequence: CASSLWGGETQYF. The CDR3 DNA reads as TGTGCCAGCAGTTTATGGGGGGGCGAGACCCAGTACTTC.

This chain links TRBV6-1 with TRBJ1-1; TRBD1 matches 7 bases. This CDR3 is 14 amino acids long. Germline V gene lookup returns CDR1 MNHNS and CDR2 SASEGT. V lost 5 bases, J lost 1 base, and 4 bases stayed unmatched. The CDR3 coding sequence is TGTGCCAGCAGTCTACAGGGGACGAACACTGAAGCTTTCTTT. Translating gives CASSLQGTNTEAFF.

The genes are TRBV6-1 and TRBJ1-3; possibly TRBD1 for D (5 bases). CDR1 MNHNS and CDR2 SASEGT come from the germline V gene. The CDR3 runs to 16 residues. Deletions cut 1 base from V and 0 bases from J, with 10 bases between. The CDR3 loop is CASSEGDVISGNTIYF. The CDR3, as DNA: TGTGCCAGCAGTGAAGGGGACGTAATCTCTGGAAACACCATATATTTT.

This chain connects TRBV5-1 to TRBJ2-7; 9 nucleotides align to TRBD2. From germline, CDR1 is SGHRS and CDR2 YFSETQ. The CDR3 loop spans 16 amino acids. Trimming removed 2 bases from V and 7 bases from J; junction bases left unmatched: 13. For the CDR3, the DNA is TGCGCCAGCAGCTTTGGCCAGGTTACCGCGGGAGGGGAGCAGTACTTC. Protein product: CASSFGQVTAGGEQYF. Filled out from reference TRBV5-1 and TRBJ2-7, the complete variable domain reads KAGVTQTPRYLIKTRGQQVTLSCSPISGHRSVSWYQQTPGQGLQFLFEYFSETQRNKGNFPGRFSGRQFSNSRSEMNVSTLELGDSALYLCASSFGQVTAGGEQYFGPGTRLTVT.

This clone was seen only once. The chain joins TRBV29-1 to TRBJ2-2; 10 bases map to TRBD1. Germline assignment: CDR1 SQVTM and CDR2 ANQGSEA. This CDR3 has 14 residues. Unmatched junction bases numbered 6, after V lost 4 bases and J lost 7 bases. The CDR3 DNA reads TGCAGCGTTGGTGACAGGGGGCGGTTCGGGGAGCTGTTTTTT. This codes for CSVGDRGRFGELFF.

The chain is built from TRBV5-1 and TRBJ2-2, with 7 bases aligning to TRBD1. CDR1 and CDR2 from the germline V gene are SGHRS and YFSETQ. This CDR3 contains 15 residues. Unmatched junction bases numbered 10, after V lost 5 bases and J lost 6 bases. The CDR3 sequence: CASRLPTGAPGELFF. The CDR3 DNA is TGCGCCAGCAGGCTACCAACAGGGGCCCCCGGGGAGCTGTTTTTT.

The count of this clone is one. The chain employs TRBV27 and TRBJ1-1; D unclear. Trimming took off 3 bases at V and 0 bases at J, with 8 bases between the two ends. CDR3 length: 14 amino acids. The V gene's germline CDR1 is MNHEY and CDR2 SMNVEV (reference sequence). The DNA for the CDR3 is TGTGCCAGCAGTTTGTCATTGCTGAACACTGAAGCTTTCTTT. Translating it yields CASSLSLLNTEAFF.

The gene calls are TRBV11-2 and TRBJ1-1; D gene ambiguous. The CDR3 totals 13 residues. Looked up from germline, CDR1 is SGHAT and CDR2 is FQNNGV. V lost 0 bases to trimming and J lost 7 bases, with 9 bases between them. CDR3 nucleotides: TGTGCCAGCAGCTTAGAAGGACTAATTGAAGCTTTCTTT. Its protein product is CASSLEGLIEAFF.

The chain joins TRBV29-1 to TRBJ2-5, with 7 bases that match TRBD1. Germline loops: CDR1 SQVTM, CDR2 ANQGSEA. With V trimmed by 3 bases and J by 5 bases, 6 bases remained unmatched. This CDR3 spans 13 amino acids. CDR3 DNA: TGCAGCGTTGATGAGGGGGCGGCGGAGACCCAGTACTTC. Protein product: CSVDEGAAETQYF.

The rearrangement uses TRBV9 and TRBJ2-1, with 16 bases matching TRBD2. The CDR3 sequence is 16 residues long. V was pared by 4 bases and J by 6 bases, with 4 bases of the junction left unmatched. The germline CDR1 and CDR2 sequences are SGDLS and YYNGEE. The DNA of the CDR3 is TGTGCCAGCAGCCGGGGACTAGCGGGAGGGCTCAATGAGCAGTTCTTC. Its protein is CASSRGLAGGLNEQFF. The whole variable domain, filled in from reference TRBV9 and TRBJ2-1, reads DSGVTQTPKHLITATGQRVTLRCSPRSGDLSVYWYQQSLDQGLQFLIQYYNGEERAKGNILERFSAQQFPDLHSELNLSSLELGDSALYFCASSRGLAGGLNEQFFGPGTRLTVL.

As regards this clone: Compared with germline, one end of the junction differs, possibly owing to a read error. This sequence joins TRBV28 and TRBJ1-5; D not resolved. The CDR3 is 11 amino acids. Germline assignment: CDR1 MDHEN and CDR2 SYDVKM. The CDR3 region is CASSLSAKWDF. The CDR3 DNA reads as TGTGCCAGCAGTTTATCTGCGAAGTGGGATTTT. Filled out from reference TRBV28 and TRBJ1-5, the complete variable domain reads DVKVTQSSRYLVKRTGEKVFLECVQDMDHENMFWYRQDPGLGLRLIYFSYDVKMKEKGDIPEGYSVSREKKERFSLILESASTNQTSMYLCASSLSAKWDFGDGTRLSIL.

This clone was recorded only once. J is TRBJ1-1 and V is TRBV7-9; TRBD1 agrees at 8 bases. After removal of 5 bases from V and 4 bases from J, the junction contained 9 bases not matched to a gene. Germline V gives CDR1 SEHNR, CDR2 FQNEAQ (reference sequence). This CDR3 is built from 15 residues. CDR3 nucleotides: TGTGCCAGCAGCGGACCCGGGACAGGAGGCACTGAAGCTTTCTTT. It specifies CASSGPGTGGTEAFF.

V gene TRBV5-1 combines with J gene TRBJ1-1; TRBD1 is a possible D gene (5 bases). CDR1 and CDR2 from the germline V gene are SGHRS and YFSETQ. The CDR3 has 15 residues. Trimming cost V 1 base and J 1 base, with 11 bases left between them. The CDR3 bases are TGCGCCAGCAGCTTGACGGCAGGGTGGAACACTGAAGCTTTCTTT. Protein product: CASSLTAGWNTEAFF.

The rearrangement uses TRBV19 and TRBJ2-7, with 8 bases that match TRBD2. The trim removed 6 bases at V and 7 bases at J, leaving 8 bases unmatched. CDR3 length equals 13 residues. Germline V lookup: CDR1 LNHDA, CDR2 SQIVND (reference sequence). The chain's CDR3 is CASSPTSDWEQYF. As DNA, the CDR3 is TGTGCCAGTAGCCCGACTAGCGACTGGGAGCAGTACTTC.